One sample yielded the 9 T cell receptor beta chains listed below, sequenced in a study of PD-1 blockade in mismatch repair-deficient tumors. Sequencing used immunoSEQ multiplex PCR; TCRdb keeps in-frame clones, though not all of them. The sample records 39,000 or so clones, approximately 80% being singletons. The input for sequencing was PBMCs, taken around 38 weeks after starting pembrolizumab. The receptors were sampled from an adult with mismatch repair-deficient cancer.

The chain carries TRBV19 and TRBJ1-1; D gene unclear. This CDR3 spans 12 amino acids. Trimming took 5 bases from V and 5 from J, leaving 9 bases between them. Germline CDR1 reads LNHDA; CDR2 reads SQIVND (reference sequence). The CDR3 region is CASSVTTTEAFF. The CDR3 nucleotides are TGTGCCAGTAGTGTTACTACTACTGAAGCTTTCTTT.

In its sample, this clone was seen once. The CDR3 sequence: CASSTPNTEAFF. CDR3 DNA: TGTGCCAGCAGTACACCGAACACTGAAGCTTTCTTT. This rearrangement joins TRBV2 to TRBJ1-1; D ambiguous. The V end was cut by 5 bases, the J end by 1 base, with 5 bases between. Germline-derived CDR1 and CDR2 are SNHLY and FYNNEI. The CDR3 has 12 residues.

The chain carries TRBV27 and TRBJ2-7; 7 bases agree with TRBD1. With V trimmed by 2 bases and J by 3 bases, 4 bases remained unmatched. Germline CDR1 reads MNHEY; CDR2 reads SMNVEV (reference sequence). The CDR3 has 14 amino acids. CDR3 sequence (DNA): TGTGCCAGCAGTTTAAGGGGACAGTTCTACGAGCAGTACTTC. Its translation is CASSLRGQFYEQYF.

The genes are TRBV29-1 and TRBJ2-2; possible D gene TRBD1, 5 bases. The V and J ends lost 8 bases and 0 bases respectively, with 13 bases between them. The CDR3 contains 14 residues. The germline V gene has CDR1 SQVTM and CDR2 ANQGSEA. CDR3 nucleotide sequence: TGCAGCTTTTGGACACCTACGAACACCGGGGAGCTGTTTTTT. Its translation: CSFWTPTNTGELFF.

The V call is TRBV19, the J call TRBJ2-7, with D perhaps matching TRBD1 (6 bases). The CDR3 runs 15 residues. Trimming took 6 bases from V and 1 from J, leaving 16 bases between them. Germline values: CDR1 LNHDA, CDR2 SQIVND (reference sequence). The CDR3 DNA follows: TGTGCCAGTAGCAGGGACATCTACGGTTCCTACGAGCAGTACTTC. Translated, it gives CASSRDIYGSYEQYF.

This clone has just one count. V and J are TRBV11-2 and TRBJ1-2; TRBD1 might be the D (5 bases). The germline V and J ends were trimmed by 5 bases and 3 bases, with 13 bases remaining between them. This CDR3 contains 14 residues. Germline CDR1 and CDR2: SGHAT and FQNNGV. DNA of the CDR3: TGTGCCAGCAGCCCCAGGACACGAGACTATGGCTACACCTTC. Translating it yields CASSPRTRDYGYTF.

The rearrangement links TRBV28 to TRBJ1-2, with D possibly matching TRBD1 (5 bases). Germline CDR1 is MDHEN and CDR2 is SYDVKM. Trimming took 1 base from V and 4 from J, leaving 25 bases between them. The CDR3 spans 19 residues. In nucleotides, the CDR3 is TGTGCCAGCAGTTTATCGTTCGCAGGTTTTTCGGGGGTTGGCTATGGCTACACCTTC. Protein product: CASSLSFAGFSGVGYGYTF.

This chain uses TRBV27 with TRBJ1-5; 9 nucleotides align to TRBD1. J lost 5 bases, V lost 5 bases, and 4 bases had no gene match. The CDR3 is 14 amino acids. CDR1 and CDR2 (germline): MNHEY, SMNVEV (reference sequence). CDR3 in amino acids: CASSPTGGHQPQHF. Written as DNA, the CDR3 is TGTGCCAGCAGTCCTACAGGGGGCCATCAGCCCCAGCATTTT.

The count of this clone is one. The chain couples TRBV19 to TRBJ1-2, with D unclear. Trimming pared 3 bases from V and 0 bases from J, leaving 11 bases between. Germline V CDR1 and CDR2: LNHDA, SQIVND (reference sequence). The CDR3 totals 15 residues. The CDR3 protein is CASSIGSETNYGYTF. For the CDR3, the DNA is TGTGCCAGTAGTATCGGGAGTGAAACTAACTATGGCTACACCTTC. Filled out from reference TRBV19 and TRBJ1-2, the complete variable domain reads DGGITQSPKYLFRKEGQNVTLSCEQNLNHDAMYWYRQDPGQGLRLIYYSQIVNDFQKGDIAEGYSVSREKKESFPLTVTSAQKNPTAFYLCASSIGSETNYGYTFGSGTRLTVV.